This T cell receptor (beta chain) was observed in a study of blood T cell repertoires in COVID-19. Across the whole study: Researchers got acute and convalescent COVID-19 samples from the United States, Italy and Spain. From T cells, B-cell-depleted T cells, or PBMCs came the material, which was cDNA or gDNA.

Study processing details: Estimates of nucleated cell counts were drawn from the amplification of reference gene primers. Sequencing was performed with immunoSEQ multiplex PCR; in TCRdb, only in-frame clones are kept and a portion is missing. V and J calls and clone size come straight from that table; D and trimming were deduced from the DNA. The sample has 300,000 to 400,000 clones; around 90% are singletons. CDR3 length: 13 amino acids. The germline CDR1 and CDR2 sequences are KGHSH and LQKENI. The J segment lost 12 bases and the V segment lost 3 bases, leaving 7 bases of the junction unmatched. Sequenced: peripheral blood. This clonotype originated in a man in his fifties or sixties with active or convalescent COVID-19. This chain uses TRBV18 with TRBJ1-5; 8 bases line up with TRBD1. This CDR3 is CASSPGQGGIQHF. The DNA of the CDR3 is TGTGCCAGCTCACCTGGACAGGGCGGTATCCAGCATTTT.